This T cell receptor (beta chain) was captured in a study of T-cell memory formation after mild COVID-19. TCRdb independently ran MiXCR on the 5' RACE reads; one entry per CDR3 protein. The sample shows more than 350,000 distinct CDR3 sequences, about a sixth of them seen only once. The V and J ends lost 1 base and 0 bases respectively, with 9 bases between them. There are 15 residues in the CDR3. Germline V CDR1 and CDR2: SGDLS, YYNGEE. The sequenced sample consisted of PBMCs or a T cell subset sorted from them (not recorded which). The chain is built from TRBV9 and TRBJ2-3; D unclear. The receptor's source is a man younger than 35 who had mild COVID-19 (a few samples of this study predate the infection). Cell type and time point are not known. The CDR3 loop is CASSVTIASTDTQYF. The CDR3 region has the DNA TGTGCCAGCAGCGTAACGATCGCCAGCACAGATACGCAGTATTTT.